This TCR beta chain was documented in a study of regulatory T cells in long-lasting Graves disease. Time point specified: newly diagnosed GD, antithyroid drugs for less than 3 months. The TCR library was prepared using RNA isolated from PBMCs. V was cut by 0 bases and J by 8 bases, with 20 bases left in between. CDR3 length: 16 amino acids. From germline, CDR1 is SGHKS and CDR2 YYEKEE (reference sequence). Arm-PCR of CDR3 regions with iRepertoire HTBI primers generated TCR beta libraries. From the multiplex PCR reads, TCRdb called clonotypes with MiXCR, one entry per CDR3 protein. This sample has roughly 500,000 distinct CDR3 sequences, with approximately 12% found just once. The sample was also linked to a second study, of T cells in Graves' hyperthyroidism and ophthalmopathy.

The chain combines TRBV5-5 with TRBJ1-2, with D possibly matching TRBD1 (5 bases). The source of this sequence is a young woman with Graves disease. The sample in question was peripheral blood mononuclear cells (PBMCs), obtained at new diagnosis, from a patient treated with antithyroid drugs. In DNA, the CDR3 is TGTGCCAGCAGCTTGGCTGGTCAAGGGGTGATCGGCGGCTACACCTTC. Translated, it gives CASSLAGQGVIGGYTF.